The 4 T cell receptor beta chains given below trace back to one sample, sequenced in a study of T-cell memory formation after mild COVID-19. TCRdb re-called the 5' RACE reads through MiXCR, storing one row per CDR3 protein. This table has hundreds of thousands of distinct CDR3 sequences, approximately 25% appearing once. The sample consisted of PBMCs or a T cell subset sorted from them (not recorded which). The receptors were gathered from an adult woman who had mild COVID-19 (a few samples of this study predate the infection). Cell type and time point are not known.

The chain carries TRBV12-3 or TRBV12-4 and TRBJ2-1; D is ambiguous. CDR3 length: 14 residues. The V and J ends lost 5 bases and 8 bases respectively, with 16 bases between them. In DNA form, the CDR3 reads TGTGCCAGCAGTAGAAGGACCAACCTCGATGAGCAGTTCTTC. Translation: CASSRRTNLDEQFF.

This clonotype was counted between two and nine times. The gene calls are TRBV27 and TRBJ1-6; the D gene is possibly TRBD1 (5 bases). CDR1 is MNHEY and CDR2 is SMNVEV in the germline V gene (reference sequence). The V end lost 2 bases, the J end lost 4 bases, and 9 bases lay between the germline ends. This CDR3 is 15 amino acids long. CDR3 DNA sequence: TGTGCCAGCAGTTTAAGTGGGGGATATAATTCACCCCTCCACTTT. Translating it yields CASSLSGGYNSPLHF.

This clonotype was detected a few times. The V call is TRBV29-1, the J call TRBJ2-1; D is possibly TRBD1 (5 bases). Trimming removed 0 bases at V and 0 bases at J, with 6 bases between. The germline gives CDR1 SQVTM, CDR2 ANQGSEA. CDR3 size: 14 residues. CDR3: CSVEDRVSYNEQFF. DNA of the CDR3: TGCAGCGTTGAAGACAGGGTCTCCTACAATGAGCAGTTCTTC.

This clonotype turned up a few times. The genes are TRBV3-1 and TRBJ2-1; D possibly corresponds to TRBD1 (5 bases). V lost 6 bases and J lost 8, with 11 bases in between. CDR1 and CDR2 (germline): LGHDT, YNNKEL (reference sequence). The length of the CDR3 is 12 residues. The CDR3 DNA reads TGTGCCAGCAGAGGGGCCTGGGATGAGCAGTTCTTC. Protein product: CASRGAWDEQFF.